A single sample gave rise to the 25 T cell receptor beta chains below, sequenced in a study of CD8 T cells in ankylosing spondylitis. Findings and limits, study-wide: A TCR beta motif of 7 or 8 highly homologous variants appeared characteristic of ankylosing spondylitis blood.

These TCRs' antigens remain unknown. TCRdb itself ran the 5' RACE reads through MiXCR, one entry per CDR3 protein. The sample lists 350,000 to 450,000 distinct CDR3 sequences, around 26% occurring once. The sequenced sample consisted of blood, either unsorted or a sorted T cell fraction (not recorded which). These receptors all stem from a male donor with ankylosing spondylitis.

This clonotype was observed a few times. The rearrangement links TRBV7-2 to TRBJ1-1, with 7 bases identical to TRBD1. This CDR3 is built from 14 residues. V was pared by 7 bases and J by 11 bases, with 16 bases of the junction left unmatched. Germline V lookup: CDR1 SGHTA, CDR2 FQGNSA. CDR3 amino acids: CASTALSNRGRAFF. The DNA for the CDR3 is TGTGCCAGCACGGCGCTATCGAACAGGGGACGGGCTTTCTTT. The variable domain in full, with the rest retrieved from reference TRBV7-2 and TRBJ1-1, is GAGVSQSPSNKVTEKGKDVELRCDPISGHTALYWYRQSLGQGLEFLIYFQGNSAPDKSGLPSDRFSAERTGGSVSTLTIQRTQQEDSAVYLCASTALSNRGRAFFGQGTRLTVV.

The chain carries TRBV7-8 and TRBJ2-3; TRBD2 is a possible D gene (5 bases). This CDR3 contains 18 residues. Germline CDR1 reads SGHVS; CDR2 reads FQNEAQ. Trimming cost V 1 base and J 6 bases, with 23 bases left between them. CDR3 DNA: TGTGCCAGCAGCTTAGTGCTTTCTTTTCGGGGATTTAGGGATACGCAGTATTTT. Residues: CASSLVLSFRGFRDTQYF.

This CDR3 reads CASSLARVGGLDQPQHF. CDR3 DNA sequence: TGTGCCAGCAGCTTAGCGCGTGTAGGGGGGCTGGATCAGCCCCAGCATTTT. V usage is TRBV7-2 and J usage is TRBJ1-5, with D possibly being TRBD1 (6 bases). Trimming removed 0 bases at V and 5 bases at J, with 17 bases between. Germline assignment: CDR1 SGHTA and CDR2 FQGNSA. This CDR3 spans 17 amino acids.

This rearrangement joins TRBV19 to TRBJ1-5; D call uncertain. This CDR3 contains 15 residues. Trimming left V 3 bases short and J 8 bases short, with 17 bases between. Germline assignment: CDR1 LNHDA and CDR2 SQIVND (reference sequence). As DNA, the CDR3 is TGTGCCAGTAGTATTCCATTGCACCCCTGGGAGCCCCAGCATTTT. It translates to CASSIPLHPWEPQHF. The full variable domain, in which reference TRBV19 and TRBJ1-5 provide the parts outside the CDR3, is DGGITQSPKYLFRKEGQNVTLSCEQNLNHDAMYWYRQDPGQGLRLIYYSQIVNDFQKGDIAEGYSVSREKKESFPLTVTSAQKNPTAFYLCASSIPLHPWEPQHFGDGTRLSIL.

This clonotype has just a few counts. This chain uses TRBV20-1 with TRBJ1-2; D is uncertain. The V and J ends lost 5 bases and 8 bases respectively, with 6 bases between them. This CDR3 has 9 amino acids. Germline lookup yields CDR1 DFQATT and CDR2 SNEGSKA (reference sequence). The CDR3 region is CSAYLGYTF. CDR3 nucleotide sequence: TGCAGTGCTTATTTAGGCTACACCTTC.

The chain links TRBV9 to TRBJ1-4; D gene uncertain. In germline, CDR1 is SGDLS, CDR2 YYNGEE. The V end lost 4 bases, the J end lost 8 bases, and 15 bases lay between the germline ends. The CDR3 consists of 14 residues. CDR3 sequence reads: CASSPHGVGEKLFF. CDR3 nucleotides: TGTGCCAGCAGCCCTCACGGGGTGGGAGAAAAACTGTTTTTT. The entire variable domain, with the rest obtained from reference TRBV9 and TRBJ1-4, is as follows: DSGVTQTPKHLITATGQRVTLRCSPRSGDLSVYWYQQSLDQGLQFLIQYYNGEERAKGNILERFSAQQFPDLHSELNLSSLELGDSALYFCASSPHGVGEKLFFGSGTQLSVL.

The chain combines TRBV6-1 with TRBJ2-1, with 9 bases fitting TRBD1. V lost 6 bases and J lost 7; bases outside the gene matches: 7. The CDR3 is 14 residues long. Germline V gives CDR1 MNHNS, CDR2 SASEGT. CDR3 DNA: TGTGCCAGCAGCCCCTGGACAGGGGTAAATGAGCAGTTCTTC. Translated, it gives CASSPWTGVNEQFF.

The chain joins TRBV5-1 to TRBJ1-1, with D unresolved. The CDR3 runs 15 residues. Per germline, CDR1 SGHRS and CDR2 YFSETQ. V lost 0 bases, J lost 4 bases, and 13 bases lay in between. This CDR3 is CASSLGLAFGTEAFF. The CDR3 DNA reads TGCGCCAGCAGCTTGGGGTTGGCCTTCGGCACTGAAGCTTTCTTT.

The chain uses TRBV5-1 and TRBJ2-3; TRBD2 matches 13 bases. Germline lookup yields CDR1 SGHRS and CDR2 YFSETQ. The CDR3 runs 17 residues. The junction had 12 bases not matched to a gene; V was cut back by 4 bases and J by 7 bases. CDR3 sequence reads: CASSLGTSGMRVNTQYF. CDR3 coding DNA: TGCGCCAGCAGCCTCGGGACTAGCGGGATGAGAGTGAATACGCAGTATTTT.

The chain combines TRBV6-5 with TRBJ2-5, with D tentatively TRBD2 (7 bases). The CDR3 extends over 17 amino acids. The ends were cut back, 0 bases at V and 5 bases at J, with 19 bases in the middle. Germline values: CDR1 MNHEY, CDR2 SVGAGI. CDR3 protein: CASSYSGGGGSGETQYF. DNA of the CDR3: TGTGCCAGCAGTTACTCGGGGGGAGGGGGTTCTGGGGAGACCCAGTACTTC.

The table lists this clonotype with a few counts. The V and J genes are TRBV20-1 and TRBJ2-1; 7 bases match TRBD1. This CDR3 is 10 amino acids long. The V segment lost 8 bases and the J segment 10 bases; nucleotides outside the gene matches: 5. The germline CDR1 and CDR2 sequences are DFQATT and SNEGSKA (reference sequence). The CDR3 is CSSLRGEQFF. The CDR3 DNA is TGCAGTTCACTCAGGGGGGAGCAGTTCTTC.

This clonotype was observed a few times. The genes are TRBV12-3 or TRBV12-4 and TRBJ2-1, with 7 nucleotides matching TRBD1. V trimming: 6 bases; J trimming: 1 base; junction bases outside the gene matches: 3. The CDR3 spans 14 residues. This chain's CDR3 is CASRPGQSYNEQFF. The DNA for the CDR3 is TGTGCCAGCAGACCGGGACAGTCCTACAATGAGCAGTTCTTC.

The chain has TRBV6-2 or TRBV6-3 and TRBJ1-5; the D gene is possibly TRBD1 (6 bases). CDR1 and CDR2 (germline): MNHEY, SVGEGT. V lost 4 bases, J lost 7 bases, and 14 bases lay in between. The CDR3 is 14 residues long. The CDR3 bases are TGTGCCAGCAGTTCCCGGGACATGGACCAGCCCCAGCATTTT. It specifies CASSSRDMDQPQHF.

Only a few counts were recorded for this clonotype. V and J are TRBV20-1 and TRBJ2-3, with a possible D match to TRBD2 (5 bases). The CDR3 is made up of 15 amino acids. The germline V gene has CDR1 DFQATT and CDR2 SNEGSKA (reference sequence). Deletions cut 3 bases from V and 3 bases from J, with 16 bases between. As DNA, the CDR3 is TGCAGTGCTAGTCTGGGGAGCCGTGGGACAGATACGCAGTATTTT. Translation: CSASLGSRGTDTQYF.

V gene TRBV5-6 combines with J gene TRBJ2-3; a weak D match, TRBD1 (6 bases). The germline V gene has CDR1 SGHDT and CDR2 YYEEEE. The ends were cut back, 4 bases at V and 3 bases at J, with 18 bases in the middle. CDR3 length: 16 residues. The CDR3 sequence is CASSRGTGNPTDTQYF. The CDR3 region has the DNA TGTGCCAGCAGCCGGGGTACAGGGAACCCTACAGATACGCAGTATTTT.

This clonotype was counted a few times. The rearrangement uses TRBV5-1 and TRBJ1-1, with 8 bases lining up with TRBD1. The CDR3 is 15 residues long. Germline V lookup: CDR1 SGHRS, CDR2 YFSETQ. After removal of 4 bases from V and 7 bases from J, the junction contained 12 bases not matched to a gene. Here the CDR3 DNA reads TGCGCCAGCAGCGGAAGGACAGGGATTCACCTTGAAGCTTTCTTT. Encoded protein: CASSGRTGIHLEAFF. Complete variable domain (other parts from reference TRBV5-1 and TRBJ1-1): KAGVTQTPRYLIKTRGQQVTLSCSPISGHRSVSWYQQTPGQGLQFLFEYFSETQRNKGNFPGRFSGRQFSNSRSEMNVSTLELGDSALYLCASSGRTGIHLEAFFGQGTRLTVV.

This clonotype was seen only a few times. V usage is TRBV5-1 and J usage is TRBJ1-1; TRBD1 agrees at 9 bases. In germline, CDR1 is SGHRS, CDR2 YFSETQ. This CDR3 comprises 14 residues. Trimming at V came to 1 base and at J to 4 bases, leaving 2 bases not matched to a gene. The CDR3, as DNA: TGCGCCAGCAGCTTGCAGACAGGGGGCACTGAAGCTTTCTTT. This gives the protein CASSLQTGGTEAFF.

This clonotype was detected only a few times. The V and J genes are TRBV12-3 or TRBV12-4 and TRBJ1-5; no clear D gene. The CDR3 contains 12 residues. Trimming pared 6 bases from V and 7 bases from J, leaving 10 bases between. CDR3 sequence (DNA): TGTGCCAGCAGCTCCGGATGGCAGCCCCAGCATTTT. Protein: CASSSGWQPQHF.

This clonotype was counted between two and nine times. V usage is TRBV20-1 and J usage is TRBJ2-5; 7 nucleotides agree with TRBD2. The CDR3 length is 12 residues. V trimming: 6 bases; J trimming: 5 bases; junction bases outside the gene matches: 6. The germline V gene has CDR1 DFQATT and CDR2 SNEGSKA (reference sequence). CDR3 sequence: CSAAGVRETQYF. The CDR3, as DNA: TGCAGTGCCGCGGGAGTACGGGAGACCCAGTACTTC.

This sequence joins TRBV7-7 and TRBJ2-2, with no clear D. This CDR3 comprises 16 residues. Germline V gene lookup returns CDR1 SSHAT and CDR2 FNYEAQ (reference sequence). Trimming took 2 bases from V and 8 from J, leaving 18 bases between them. As DNA, the CDR3 is TGTGCCAGCAGCTTACGACTTGGGCCCGACCCGGGGGAGCTGTTTTTT. This encodes CASSLRLGPDPGELFF.

This clonotype was recorded only once. This chain uses TRBV6-2 or TRBV6-3 with TRBJ1-2; D unresolved. This CDR3 is 11 amino acids long. Germline V gives CDR1 MNHEY, CDR2 SVGEGT. Trimming removed 8 bases from V and 5 bases from J, with 9 bases in between. This CDR3 reads CASRGEYGYTF. The CDR3, as DNA: TGTGCCAGCCGTGGAGAGTATGGCTACACCTTC.

This chain connects TRBV7-9 to TRBJ2-1; TRBD2 agrees at 14 bases. In germline, CDR1 is SEHNR, CDR2 FQNEAQ (reference sequence). This CDR3 region has 15 residues. The V gene end was trimmed by 4 bases and the J gene end by 9 bases; junction bases not matched to a gene: 5. The CDR3 DNA follows: TGTGCCAGCAGCTCGGGACTAGCGGGAGTAAGTGAGCAGTTCTTC. The encoded protein is CASSSGLAGVSEQFF.

The V and J genes are TRBV29-1 and TRBJ1-2; D is unresolved. CDR1 is SQVTM and CDR2 is ANQGSEA in the germline V gene. Trimming cost V 2 bases and J 3 bases, with 16 bases left between them. The CDR3 has 15 amino acids. The DNA for the CDR3 is TGCAGCGTTGAAAATAAGTGGATGGGCGACTATGGCTACACCTTC. This sequence encodes CSVENKWMGDYGYTF. Complete variable domain (other parts from reference TRBV29-1 and TRBJ1-2): SAVISQKPSRDICQRGTSLTIQCQVDSQVTMMFWYRQQPGQSLTLIATANQGSEATYESGFVIDKFPISRPNLTFSTLTVSNMSPEDSSIYLCSVENKWMGDYGYTFGSGTRLTVV.

The V and J genes are TRBV12-5 and TRBJ1-6; possibly TRBD1 for D (5 bases). CDR1 is LGHNT and CDR2 is FRNRAP in the germline V gene. The CDR3 runs to 18 residues. Trimming removed 4 bases from V and 8 bases from J, with 24 bases in between. The CDR3 nucleotides are TGTGCTAGTGGTTCACCTACACTGCGACAGCACAAATATTCACCCCTCCACTTT. It translates to CASGSPTLRQHKYSPLHF.

This clonotype was observed a handful of times. CDR3 in amino acids: CASSPDFGGIQYF. As DNA, the CDR3 is TGTGCCAGCAGTCCCGATTTCGGTGGCATTCAGTACTTC. V usage is TRBV7-9 and J usage is TRBJ2-4; D is unresolved. Germline V gene data show CDR1 as SEHNR and CDR2 as FQNEAQ (reference sequence). The V end lost 6 bases, the J end lost 9 bases, and 15 bases lay between the germline ends. The CDR3 runs 13 residues.